The 29 T cell receptor beta chains below were found in one sample sequenced in a study of vaccination effects on CD4 cells after COVID-19. TCRdb keeps only in-frame clones here, not all; method: immunoSEQ multiplex PCR. The sample has tens of thousands of clones, approximately 78% seen once. Expansion of antigen-specific CD4+ T cells with viral peptide pools was carried out by the ViraFEST assay before sequencing. Isolation of CD4+ T cells took place after about ten days of culture. Each participant was administered two doses of either the BNT162b2 or the mRNA-1273 vaccine. Their target antigens are unknown. Source: CD4+ T cells from PBMCs cultured with HCoV-OC43 spike peptides, taken after COVID-19 vaccination. Subset defined: HCoV-OC43 spike overlapping peptide pool stimulation. The receptors come from a human donor who received a COVID-19 vaccine.

The rearrangement uses TRBV29-1 and TRBJ2-3; D is unresolved. V was clipped by 4 bases and J by 6 bases, with 8 bases between them. CDR3 length equals 11 residues. Germline CDR1 SQVTM, CDR2 ANQGSEA. The CDR3 bases are TGCAGCGTTGCAGAGTTGGATACGCAGTATTTT. As protein: CSVAELDTQYF.

The chain is built from TRBV6-5 and TRBJ1-2; D is unresolved. The germline gives CDR1 MNHEY, CDR2 SVGAGI. The V end lost 2 bases, the J end lost 0 bases, and 7 bases lay between the germline ends. The CDR3 runs to 14 residues. CDR3 DNA: TGTGCCAGCAGTTACAGGGAGGCTAACTATGGCTACACCTTC. This gives the protein CASSYREANYGYTF.

V and J are TRBV5-1 and TRBJ2-1, with D possibly matching TRBD2 (6 bases). This CDR3 is 13 amino acids long. Germline lookup yields CDR1 SGHRS and CDR2 YFSETQ. The V end was cut by 4 bases, the J end by 8 bases, with 13 bases between. CDR3 residues: CASSGVSGDEQFF. The CDR3 region has the DNA TGCGCCAGCAGCGGGGTATCGGGGGATGAGCAGTTCTTC. The entire variable domain, with the rest obtained from reference TRBV5-1 and TRBJ2-1, is as follows: KAGVTQTPRYLIKTRGQQVTLSCSPISGHRSVSWYQQTPGQGLQFLFEYFSETQRNKGNFPGRFSGRQFSNSRSEMNVSTLELGDSALYLCASSGVSGDEQFFGPGTRLTVL.

The chain carries TRBV7-9 and TRBJ2-3; TRBD2 matches 9 bases. V shed 2 bases and J 5 bases; nucleotides not matched to a gene: 5. The CDR3 consists of 15 residues. The germline gives CDR1 SEHNR, CDR2 FQNEAQ (reference sequence). CDR3 region: CASSLIAGEGDTQYF. The DNA of the CDR3 is TGTGCCAGCAGCTTAATAGCGGGGGAAGGAGATACGCAGTATTTT.

The rearrangement links TRBV5-1 to TRBJ1-2; D possibly corresponds to TRBD1 (6 bases). Trimming cost V 4 bases and J 5 bases, with 15 bases left between them. The CDR3 has 14 amino acids. Looked up from germline, CDR1 is SGHRS and CDR2 is YFSETQ. The DNA for the CDR3 is TGCGCCAGCAGCCCGAGGGGGGGAGGTTATGGCTACACCTTC. Its protein is CASSPRGGGYGYTF.

A few counts support this clone. The chain uses TRBV19 and TRBJ1-2; the match to TRBD1 covers 7 bases. The CDR3 consists of 15 residues. With V trimmed by 5 bases and J by 6 bases, 12 bases remained unmatched. Germline V gives CDR1 LNHDA, CDR2 SQIVND (reference sequence). DNA of the CDR3: TGTGCCAGTAGTTGGGGGGACAGTAGATTTGATGGCTACACCTTC. Protein product: CASSWGDSRFDGYTF.

This rearrangement joins TRBV3-1 (or the pseudogene TRBV3-2) to TRBJ2-3; no clear D. Looked up from germline, CDR1 is LGHDT and CDR2 is YNNKEL (reference sequence). The CDR3 is 12 amino acids. Trimming removed 0 bases from V and 7 bases from J, with 5 bases in between. Written as DNA, the CDR3 is TGTGCCAGCAGCCAAGAGGTGTATACGCAGTATTTT. As protein: CASSQEVYTQYF.

The chain employs TRBV24-1 and TRBJ2-7; D possibly uses TRBD1 or TRBD2 (5 bases each). Trimming pared 4 bases from V and 3 bases from J, leaving 12 bases between. This CDR3 region has 14 residues. Germline CDR1 reads KGHDR; CDR2 reads SFDVKD. For the CDR3, the DNA is TGTGCCACCAGTGAACCGGGACCTAGCTACGAGCAGTACGTC. The encoded protein is CATSEPGPSYEQYV.

This rearrangement joins TRBV12-1 to TRBJ2-5; TRBD2, as called in the table, went unchecked against the DNA. TRBV12-1 constitutes a pseudogene. The CDR3 contains 16 residues. Here the CDR3 DNA reads TGTGCCAGCAGCTTAAAACAAGCGGGGGGTGGGGAGACCCAGTACTTC. It translates to CASSLKQAGGGETQYF.

The rearrangement joins TRBV5-1 to TRBJ1-4; D might be TRBD1 (5 bases). Between the trimmed V and J ends, which lost 0 bases and 8 bases, there was a span of 14 bases. The CDR3 extends over 15 amino acids. The germline CDR1 and CDR2 sequences are SGHRS and YFSETQ. This chain's CDR3 is CASSLVGREGEKLFF. CDR3 sequence (DNA): TGCGCCAGCAGCTTGGTGGGTAGGGAGGGGGAAAAACTGTTTTTT.

The chain combines TRBV21-1 with TRBJ1-2. TRBV21-1 is noted as a pseudogene. This CDR3 comprises 11 residues. The CDR3 DNA sequence: TGTGCCAGCAGCAAATCACCCAGCTACACCTTC. Translation: CASSKSPSYTF.

This sequence joins TRBV15 and TRBJ1-1, with D unresolved. The V gene's germline CDR1 is LNHNV and CDR2 YYDKDF (reference sequence). The CDR3 is 13 amino acids. V gave up 1 base and J gave up 8 bases, with 11 bases separating them. CDR3 protein: CATSRGFLEEAFF. The CDR3 nucleotides are TGTGCCACCAGCAGAGGCTTCCTGGAGGAAGCTTTCTTT.

V gene TRBV5-1 combines with J gene TRBJ2-5; 11 bases agree with TRBD1. V was pared by 4 bases and J by 3 bases, with 5 bases of the junction left unmatched. The CDR3 loop spans 15 amino acids. From germline, CDR1 is SGHRS and CDR2 YFSETQ. This chain's CDR3 is CASSPRTGGEETQYF. The CDR3 region has the DNA TGCGCCAGCAGCCCTAGGACAGGGGGCGAAGAGACCCAGTACTTC.

This clone was recorded a few times. This rearrangement joins TRBV7-8 to TRBJ2-1; D tentatively fits TRBD1 or TRBD2 (5 bases each). CDR1 is SGHVS, CDR2 FQNEAQ, per germline. This CDR3 has 15 amino acids. V lost 1 base and J 7 bases, leaving 14 bases between the germline ends. CDR3 DNA: TGTGCCAGCAGCTTAGGGGCAGAAGGGGAGAATGAGCAGTTCTTC. Residues: CASSLGAEGENEQFF.

The V gene is TRBV5-6, the J gene TRBJ2-3, with D perhaps assigned TRBD1 or TRBD2 (5 bases each). Looked up from germline, CDR1 is SGHDT and CDR2 is YYEEEE. This CDR3 is built from 13 residues. Trimming took off 4 bases at V and 6 bases at J, with 12 bases between the two ends. CDR3 region: CASSQNWGDTQYF. The CDR3 DNA sequence: TGTGCCAGCAGCCAAAATTGGGGGGATACGCAGTATTTT.

This clone appeared a few times. The rearrangement joins TRBV5-1 to TRBJ1-1; possibly TRBD1 for D (5 bases). CDR1 SGHRS and CDR2 YFSETQ come from the germline V gene. The CDR3 sequence is 16 residues long. Deletions cut 0 bases from V and 0 bases from J, with 12 bases between. The CDR3 loop reads CASSLGVGGMNTEAFF. In DNA form, the CDR3 reads TGCGCCAGCAGCTTGGGTGTCGGGGGAATGAACACTGAAGCTTTCTTT.

V gene TRBV6-4 combines with J gene TRBJ2-1; no firm D call. Germline V gene sequence: CDR1 MRHNA, CDR2 SNTAGT. The V end was cut by 6 bases, the J end by 0 bases, with 9 bases between. The CDR3 loop spans 14 amino acids. The CDR3 DNA sequence: TGTGCCAGCAGCTTGGAGAGCTCCTACAATGAGCAGTTCTTC. Its translation is CASSLESSYNEQFF.

The V call is TRBV18, the J call TRBJ1-1; 8 bases map to TRBD1. Germline CDR1 reads KGHSH; CDR2 reads LQKENI. Trimming cost V 4 bases and J 4 bases; bases outside gene matches: 2. The CDR3 covers 13 residues. The CDR3 protein is CASSRTGPTEAFF. For the CDR3, the DNA is TGTGCCAGCTCACGGACAGGGCCCACTGAAGCTTTCTTT.

This chain connects TRBV5-6 to TRBJ2-7, with unresolved D. The CDR3 extends over 14 amino acids. V lost 2 bases and J 2 bases, leaving 11 bases between the germline ends. The germline V gene has CDR1 SGHDT and CDR2 YYEEEE. The CDR3 loop reads CASSFFFGTYEQYV. The CDR3 region has the DNA TGTGCCAGCAGCTTTTTTTTCGGAACCTACGAGCAGTACGTC.

This chain links TRBV28 with TRBJ1-3; 8 bases match TRBD1. The CDR3 covers 15 residues. The ends lost 4 bases at V and 4 bases at J; junction bases unmatched: 6. The germline V gene has CDR1 MDHEN and CDR2 SYDVKM. CDR3 sequence: CASSSRGHGGNTIYF. DNA of the CDR3: TGTGCCAGCAGTTCCAGGGGGCATGGGGGAAACACCATATATTTT.

This clone was counted a few times. The chain carries TRBV7-9 and TRBJ2-3, with 8 positions matching TRBD2. Germline CDR1 SEHNR, CDR2 FQNEAQ (reference sequence). This CDR3 region has 15 residues. The trim removed 5 bases at V and 8 bases at J, leaving 12 bases unmatched. The CDR3 sequence is CASSLGLAREGTQYF. CDR3 sequence (DNA): TGTGCCAGCAGCCTCGGACTAGCAAGAGAGGGTACGCAGTATTTT.

The chain couples TRBV28 to TRBJ1-2; perhaps TRBD1 as D (5 bases). Germline V gene data show CDR1 as MDHEN and CDR2 as SYDVKM. This CDR3 has 13 residues. V dropped 2 bases and J dropped 8 bases, with 12 bases sitting between them. CDR3 amino acids: CASSLRQLSGYTF. As DNA, the CDR3 is TGTGCCAGCAGTTTAAGACAGCTTTCGGGCTACACCTTC.

This clone was seen only a few times. The CDR3 loop is CAWRFPGDRGYNEQFF. CDR3 DNA: TGTGCCTGGAGATTCCCAGGGGACAGGGGGTACAATGAGCAGTTCTTC. V usage is TRBV30 and J usage is TRBJ2-1, with TRBD1 matching over 11 bases. This CDR3 is built from 16 residues. Germline V CDR1 and CDR2: GTSNPN, SVGIG (reference sequence). V trimming: 3 bases; J trimming: 4 bases; junction bases outside the gene matches: 8.

The chain carries TRBV3-1 (or the pseudogene TRBV3-2) and TRBJ2-3; the D is unclear. The CDR3 runs to 11 residues. Germline CDR1 LGHDT, CDR2 YNNKEL (reference sequence). Trimming cost V 2 bases and J 5 bases, with 2 bases left between them. CDR3 in amino acids: CASSQLDTQYF. As DNA, the CDR3 is TGTGCCAGCAGCCAACTAGATACGCAGTATTTT.

The gene calls are TRBV6-2 or TRBV6-3 and TRBJ1-6; D gene uncertain. Germline CDR1 is MNHEY and CDR2 is SVGEGT. V was pared by 0 bases and J by 8 bases, with 11 bases between. The CDR3 sequence is 15 residues long. The CDR3 nucleotides are TGTGCCAGCAGTTACTCGATGCCAGCTTATTCACCCCTCCACTTT. This sequence encodes CASSYSMPAYSPLHF.

The chain recombines TRBV19 with TRBJ1-5; possibly TRBD1 for D (5 bases). The germline CDR1 and CDR2 sequences are LNHDA and SQIVND (reference sequence). Trimming removed 3 bases at V and 4 bases at J, with 22 bases between. This CDR3 is built from 18 residues. DNA for the CDR3: TGTGCCAGTAGTATTACGGTAAGGCGGGGACTCCGAAATCAGCCCCAGCATTTT. Residues: CASSITVRRGLRNQPQHF.

This clone came up once. The chain employs TRBV12-3 or TRBV12-4 and TRBJ2-1, with 8 nucleotides matching TRBD2. V lost 3 bases to trimming and J lost 15 bases; unmatched junction nucleotides: 7. The CDR3 sequence is 12 residues long. Written as DNA, the CDR3 is TGTGCCAGCAGTTTTTTGGCGGGGGGTGGGTTCTTC. It codes for CASSFLAGGGFF.

In its sample, this clone was seen a few times. V usage is TRBV7-2 and J usage is TRBJ2-1, with D perhaps given as TRBD1 or TRBD2 (5 bases each). V was cut by 1 base and J by 7 bases, with 14 bases left in between. The CDR3 extends over 15 amino acids. Germline loops: CDR1 SGHTA, CDR2 FQGNSA. CDR3 residues: CASSLGVGVGNEQFF. In nucleotides, the CDR3 is TGTGCCAGCAGCTTAGGCGTGGGGGTAGGGAATGAGCAGTTCTTC.

The V gene is TRBV23-1, the J gene TRBJ2-7; 7 positions agree with TRBD1. TRBV23-1 is an ORF; its function is uncertain. V shed 1 base and J 2 bases; nucleotides not matched to a gene: 8. The CDR3 spans 16 residues. The CDR3 protein is CASSQFIRDSTYEQYV. The CDR3 DNA reads TGCGCCAGCAGTCAATTCATCCGGGACAGCACCTACGAGCAGTACGTC.